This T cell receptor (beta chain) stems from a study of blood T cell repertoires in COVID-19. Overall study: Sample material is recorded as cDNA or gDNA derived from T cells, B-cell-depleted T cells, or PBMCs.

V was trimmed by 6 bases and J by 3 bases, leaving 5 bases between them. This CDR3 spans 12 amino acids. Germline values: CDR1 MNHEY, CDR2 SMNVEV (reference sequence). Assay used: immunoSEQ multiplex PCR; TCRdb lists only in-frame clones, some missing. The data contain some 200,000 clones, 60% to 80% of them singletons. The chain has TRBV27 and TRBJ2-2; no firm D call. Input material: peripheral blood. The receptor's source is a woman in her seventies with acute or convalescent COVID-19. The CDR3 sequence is CASSSYTGELFF. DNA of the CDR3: TGTGCCAGCAGCTCGTACACCGGGGAGCTGTTTTTT.